These 12 T cell receptor beta chains came from one sample sequenced in a study of blood T cells in healthy people across ages. The authors ran a second PCR of about 6 to 11 cycles using a sample-barcoded 5' primer and a J-beta primer mix. One entry per CDR3 protein, called by TCRdb with MiXCR from the 5' RACE reads. Of about 1.1 million distinct CDR3 sequences in the sample, 30% to 40% were seen once. Sequencing used blood. The receptors shown here come from a man aged 18 to 35 in good health.

In this sample, this clonotype turned up many times. The chain combines TRBV9 with TRBJ1-2; D is unresolved. The CDR3 loop spans 13 amino acids. The germline CDR1 and CDR2 sequences are SGDLS and YYNGEE. The V end was cut by 0 bases, the J end by 4 bases, with 7 bases between. CDR3 bases: TGTGCCAGCAGCGTAGCAGATGGCTATGGCTACACCTTC. This gives the protein CASSVADGYGYTF.

V is TRBV4-3 and J is TRBJ2-3, with a possible D match to TRBD2 (6 bases). The CDR3 loop spans 15 amino acids. V lost 1 base to trimming and J lost 1 base, with 9 bases between them. Per germline, CDR1 LGHNA and CDR2 YSLEER. The CDR3 sequence: CASSQVAAGTDTQYF. CDR3 sequence (DNA): TGCGCCAGCAGCCAAGTAGCGGCGGGCACAGATACGCAGTATTTT.

This clonotype was detected ten times or more. J is TRBJ1-2 and V is TRBV4-3; the D gene is possibly TRBD1 (5 bases). V shed 6 bases and J shed 3 bases, with 11 bases lying between them. CDR3 size: 13 residues. The germline CDR1 and CDR2 sequences are LGHNA and YSLEER. CDR3 nucleotides: TGCGCCAGCAGTCGCGGGGCGGACTATGGCTACACCTTC. Residues: CASSRGADYGYTF.

The V gene is TRBV6-6, the J gene TRBJ1-2; 7 bases agree with TRBD1. In germline, CDR1 is MNHNY, CDR2 SVGAGI (reference sequence). Trimming cost V 5 bases and J 6 bases; bases outside gene matches: 9. This CDR3 comprises 14 residues. The CDR3 protein is CASSPRQGPHGYTF. The CDR3 DNA is TGTGCCAGCAGTCCCCGACAGGGACCACATGGCTACACCTTC.

The chain joins TRBV6-5 to TRBJ1-1, with 7 nucleotides matching TRBD1. Trimming took 0 bases from V and 7 from J; bases not matched to a gene: 5. CDR1 and CDR2 (germline): MNHEY, SVGAGI. CDR3 size: 14 residues. The CDR3 DNA follows: TGTGCCAGCAGTTACTCCTCGGGACAGCGTGAAGCTTTCTTT. Its translation is CASSYSSGQREAFF.

This clonotype was seen more than once but under ten times. For the CDR3, the DNA is TGTGCCAGCAGCTTGGGGAAGTCGAACACTGAAGCTTTCTTT. Translation gives CASSLGKSNTEAFF. V and J are TRBV5-6 and TRBJ1-1; D is uncertain. The CDR3 has 14 amino acids. Per the germline V gene, CDR1 is SGHDT and CDR2 is YYEEEE. V shed 0 bases and J shed 1 base, with 7 bases lying between them.

V is TRBV20-1 and J is TRBJ1-4; a weak D match, TRBD1 (6 bases). Trimming shortened V by 6 bases and J by 2 bases, and 13 bases separated the two germline ends. The CDR3 contains 14 residues. CDR1 DFQATT and CDR2 SNEGSKA come from the germline V gene (reference sequence). The CDR3 loop reads CSAITQGTNEKLFF. The CDR3 coding sequence is TGCAGTGCCATAACCCAGGGGACTAATGAAAAACTGTTTTTT.

The V and J genes are TRBV9 and TRBJ2-1; 7 bases agree with TRBD1. The germline V gene encodes CDR1 SGDLS and CDR2 YYNGEE. This CDR3 has 17 amino acids. Trimming at V came to 0 bases and at J to 6 bases, leaving 12 bases not matched to a gene. The CDR3 loop is CASSVVGSRGFGNEQFF. The CDR3 DNA is TGTGCCAGCAGCGTAGTGGGCAGCAGGGGGTTCGGCAATGAGCAGTTCTTC.

This clonotype was recorded a few times. V is TRBV7-2 and J is TRBJ1-2; TRBD1 agrees at 7 bases. The ends lost 1 base at V and 3 bases at J; junction bases unmatched: 2. This CDR3 region has 14 residues. CDR1 and CDR2 from the germline V gene are SGHTA and FQGNSA. The CDR3 loop is CASSLDDRDYGYTF. In DNA form, the CDR3 reads TGTGCCAGCAGCTTAGACGACAGGGACTATGGCTACACCTTC.

The chain employs TRBV12-3 or TRBV12-4 and TRBJ2-1; D is possibly TRBD1 (6 bases). The assigned J gene may be wrong: the sequence end matches TRBJ2-7 better. This CDR3 has 15 residues. The CDR3 protein is CASSLGDTGYNEQYF. Written as DNA, the CDR3 is TGTGCCAGCAGTTTGGGGGACACTGGTTACAATGAGCAGTACTTC.

This clonotype was counted between two and nine times. The V and J genes are TRBV14 and TRBJ1-2, with D tentatively TRBD1 (5 bases). CDR3 size: 13 residues. The germline V gene encodes CDR1 SGHDN and CDR2 FVKESK. V lost 4 bases, J lost 7 bases, and 13 bases lay in between. The CDR3 here is CASSLGRRIGYTF. The CDR3, as DNA: TGTGCCAGCAGCCTGGGACGGAGGATTGGCTACACCTTC.

V usage is TRBV6-2 or TRBV6-3 and J usage is TRBJ2-5; D not certain. CDR3 length: 15 residues. V lost 5 bases to trimming and J lost 1 base, with 14 bases between them. Germline V CDR1 and CDR2: MNHEY, SVGEGT. The CDR3 DNA follows: TGTGCCAGCAGTACATTCTTAGCAACCCAAGAGACCCAGTACTTC. Residues: CASSTFLATQETQYF.